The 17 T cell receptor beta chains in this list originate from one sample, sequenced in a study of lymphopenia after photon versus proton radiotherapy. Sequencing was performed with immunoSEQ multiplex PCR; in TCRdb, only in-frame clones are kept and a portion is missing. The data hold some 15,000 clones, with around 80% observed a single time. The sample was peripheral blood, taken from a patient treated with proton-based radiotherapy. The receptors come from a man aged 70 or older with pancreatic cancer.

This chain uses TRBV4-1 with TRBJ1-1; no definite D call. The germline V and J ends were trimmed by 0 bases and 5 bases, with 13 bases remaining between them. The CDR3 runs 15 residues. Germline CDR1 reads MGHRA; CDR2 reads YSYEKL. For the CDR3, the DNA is TGCGCCAGCAGCCAAGATTGGTTAAGTAGGACTGAAGCTTTCTTT. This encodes CASSQDWLSRTEAFF.

The CDR3 protein is CASSDPLENEQYF. CDR3 nucleotide sequence: TGTGCCAGCAGTGACCCGTTGGAGAACGAGCAGTACTTC. The chain carries TRBV2 and TRBJ2-7; D is uncertain. In germline, CDR1 is SNHLY, CDR2 FYNNEI. CDR3 length equals 13 residues. V shed 3 bases and J shed 5 bases, with 11 bases lying between them.

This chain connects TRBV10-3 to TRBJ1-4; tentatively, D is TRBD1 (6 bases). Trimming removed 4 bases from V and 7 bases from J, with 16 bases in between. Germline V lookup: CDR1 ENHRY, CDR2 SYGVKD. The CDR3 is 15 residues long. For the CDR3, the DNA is TGTGCCATCAGTGGCGCACAGGGATTACGTGAAAAACTGTTTTTT. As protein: CAISGAQGLREKLFF.

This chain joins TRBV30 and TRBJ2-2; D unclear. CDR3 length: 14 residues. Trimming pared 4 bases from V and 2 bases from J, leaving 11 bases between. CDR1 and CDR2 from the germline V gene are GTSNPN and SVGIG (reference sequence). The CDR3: CAWNRQSNTGELFF. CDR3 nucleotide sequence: TGTGCCTGGAACCGTCAATCAAACACCGGGGAGCTGTTTTTT.

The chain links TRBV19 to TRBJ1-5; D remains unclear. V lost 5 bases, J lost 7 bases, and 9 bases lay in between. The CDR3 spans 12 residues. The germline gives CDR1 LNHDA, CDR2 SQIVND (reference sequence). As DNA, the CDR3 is TGTGCCAGTAGTTTGGAGCTACAGCCCCAGCATTTT. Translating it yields CASSLELQPQHF.

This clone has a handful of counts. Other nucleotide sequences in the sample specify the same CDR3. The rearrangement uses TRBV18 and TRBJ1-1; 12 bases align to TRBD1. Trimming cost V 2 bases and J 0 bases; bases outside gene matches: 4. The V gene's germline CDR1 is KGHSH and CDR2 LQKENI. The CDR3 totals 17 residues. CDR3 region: CASSPGTGGRMNTEAFF. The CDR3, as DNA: TGTGCCAGCTCACCAGGGACAGGGGGCCGGATGAACACTGAAGCTTTCTTT.

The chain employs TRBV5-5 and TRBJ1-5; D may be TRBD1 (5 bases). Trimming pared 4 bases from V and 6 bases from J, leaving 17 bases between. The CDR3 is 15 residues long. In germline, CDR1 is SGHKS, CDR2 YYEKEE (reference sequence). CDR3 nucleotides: TGTGCCAGCAGCCCCGCGGCGGGTGGGGGTCAGCCCCAGCATTTT. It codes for CASSPAAGGGQPQHF.

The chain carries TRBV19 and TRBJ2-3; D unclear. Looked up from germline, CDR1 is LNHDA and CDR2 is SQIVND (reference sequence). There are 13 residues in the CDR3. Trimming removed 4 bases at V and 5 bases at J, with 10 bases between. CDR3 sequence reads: CASSTAWGDTQYF. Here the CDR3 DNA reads TGTGCCAGTAGTACGGCTTGGGGAGATACGCAGTATTTT.

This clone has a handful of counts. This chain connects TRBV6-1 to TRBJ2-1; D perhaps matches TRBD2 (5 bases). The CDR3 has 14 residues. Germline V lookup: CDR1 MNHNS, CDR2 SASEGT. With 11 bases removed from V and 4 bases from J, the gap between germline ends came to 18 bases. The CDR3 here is CAAAGLAIYNEQFF. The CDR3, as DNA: TGTGCCGCAGCCGGACTCGCTATTTACAATGAGCAGTTCTTC.

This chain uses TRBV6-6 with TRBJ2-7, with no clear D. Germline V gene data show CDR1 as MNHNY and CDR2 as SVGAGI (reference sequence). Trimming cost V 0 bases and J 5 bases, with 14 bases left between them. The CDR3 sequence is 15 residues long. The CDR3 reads CASSYSLGRQDEQYF. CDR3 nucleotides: TGTGCCAGCAGTTACTCCCTAGGGCGGCAGGACGAGCAGTACTTC.

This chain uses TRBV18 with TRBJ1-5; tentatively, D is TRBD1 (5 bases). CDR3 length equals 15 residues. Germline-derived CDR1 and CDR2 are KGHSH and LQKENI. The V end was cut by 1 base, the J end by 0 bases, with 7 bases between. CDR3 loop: CASSPQGDSNQPQHF. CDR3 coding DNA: TGTGCCAGCTCACCACAAGGGGATAGCAATCAGCCCCAGCATTTT.

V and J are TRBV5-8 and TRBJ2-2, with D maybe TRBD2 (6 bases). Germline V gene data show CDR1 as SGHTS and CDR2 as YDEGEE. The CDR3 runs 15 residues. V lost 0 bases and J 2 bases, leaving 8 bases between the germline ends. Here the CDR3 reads CASSLGSGNTGELFF. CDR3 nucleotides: TGTGCCAGCAGCTTGGGTAGCGGAAACACCGGGGAGCTGTTTTTT. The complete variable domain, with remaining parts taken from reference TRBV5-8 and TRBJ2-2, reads EAGVTQSPTHLIKTRGQQATLRCSPISGHTSVYWYQQALGLGLQFLLWYDEGEERNRGNFPPRFSGRQFPNYSSELNVNALELEDSALYLCASSLGSGNTGELFFGEGSRLTVL.

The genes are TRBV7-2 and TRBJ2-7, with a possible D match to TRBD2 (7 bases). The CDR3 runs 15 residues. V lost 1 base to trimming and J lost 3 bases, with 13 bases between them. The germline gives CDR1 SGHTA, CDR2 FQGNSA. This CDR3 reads CASSLVPGGHYEQYF. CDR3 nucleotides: TGTGCCAGCAGCTTAGTTCCGGGGGGCCACTACGAGCAGTACTTC.

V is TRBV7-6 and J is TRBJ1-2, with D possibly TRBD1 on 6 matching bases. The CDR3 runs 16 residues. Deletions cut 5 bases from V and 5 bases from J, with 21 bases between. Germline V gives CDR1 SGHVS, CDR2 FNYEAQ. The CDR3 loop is CASSGSGGRPLYGYTF. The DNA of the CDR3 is TGTGCCAGCAGCGGTAGTGGGGGGCGACCTCTATATGGCTACACCTTC.

Here the CDR3 reads CASSIGGGGPEAFF. DNA for the CDR3: TGTGCCAGTAGTATAGGGGGTGGGGGCCCTGAAGCTTTCTTT. The V and J genes are TRBV19 and TRBJ1-1, with a tentative D call TRBD1 (6 bases). CDR1 and CDR2 (germline): LNHDA, SQIVND (reference sequence). Between the trimmed V and J ends, which lost 1 base and 6 bases, there was a span of 12 bases. The CDR3 covers 14 residues. The full variable domain, with the rest looked up from reference TRBV19 and TRBJ1-1, is DGGITQSPKYLFRKEGQNVTLSCEQNLNHDAMYWYRQDPGQGLRLIYYSQIVNDFQKGDIAEGYSVSREKKESFPLTVTSAQKNPTAFYLCASSIGGGGPEAFFGQGTRLTVV.

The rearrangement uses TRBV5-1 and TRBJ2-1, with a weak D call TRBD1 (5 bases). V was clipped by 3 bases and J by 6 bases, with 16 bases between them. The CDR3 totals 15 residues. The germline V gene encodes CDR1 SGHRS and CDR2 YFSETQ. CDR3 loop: CASSSAAQASNEQFF. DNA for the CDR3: TGCGCCAGCAGCTCGGCAGCACAGGCCAGCAATGAGCAGTTCTTC. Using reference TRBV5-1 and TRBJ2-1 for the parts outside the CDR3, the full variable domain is KAGVTQTPRYLIKTRGQQVTLSCSPISGHRSVSWYQQTPGQGLQFLFEYFSETQRNKGNFPGRFSGRQFSNSRSEMNVSTLELGDSALYLCASSSAAQASNEQFFGPGTRLTVL.

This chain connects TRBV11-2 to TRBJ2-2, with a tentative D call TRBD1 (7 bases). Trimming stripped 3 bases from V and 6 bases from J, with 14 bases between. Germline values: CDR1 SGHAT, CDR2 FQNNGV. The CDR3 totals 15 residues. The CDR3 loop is CASSFTGDLAGELFF. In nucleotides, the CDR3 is TGTGCCAGCAGCTTTACAGGGGACTTGGCCGGGGAGCTGTTTTTT.